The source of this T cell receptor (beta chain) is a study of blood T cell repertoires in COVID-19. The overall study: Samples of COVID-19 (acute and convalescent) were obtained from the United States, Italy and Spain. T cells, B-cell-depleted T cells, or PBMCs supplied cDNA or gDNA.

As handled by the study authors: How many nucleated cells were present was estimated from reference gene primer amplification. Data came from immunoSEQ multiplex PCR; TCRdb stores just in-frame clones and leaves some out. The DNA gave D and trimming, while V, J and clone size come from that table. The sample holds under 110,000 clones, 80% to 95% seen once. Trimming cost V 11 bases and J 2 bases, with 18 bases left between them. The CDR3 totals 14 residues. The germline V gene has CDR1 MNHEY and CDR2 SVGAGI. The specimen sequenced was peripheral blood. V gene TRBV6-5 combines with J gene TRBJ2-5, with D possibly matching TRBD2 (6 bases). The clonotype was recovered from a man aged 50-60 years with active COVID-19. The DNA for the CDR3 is TGTGCCGGTGGTCAGGGAGGAACGCAAGAGACCCAGTACTTC. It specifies CAGGQGGTQETQYF.